This T cell receptor (beta chain) was found in a study of shared clonotypes between healthy human individuals. Deletions cut 0 bases from V and 6 bases from J, with 12 bases between. The germline gives CDR1 SGHNT, CDR2 YYREEE (reference sequence). The CDR3 extends over 14 amino acids. Assay: immunoSEQ multiplex PCR; the TCRdb copy retains only in-frame clones and omits some. In the table there are about 2.4 million clones, over 85% of which are singletons. Sequencing was performed on naive CD4+ T cells from PBMCs. Stated subset: CD45RA+ positively selected. The sequence came from a man between 18 and 35 years old in good health. Some clones in this sample may be carry-over from other donors' samples. The gene calls are TRBV5-4 and TRBJ1-2; D is possibly TRBD1 (6 bases). CDR3 nucleotides: TGTGCCAGCAGCTTGGCCGCAGGGGTGGATGGCTACACCTTC. Its translation is CASSLAAGVDGYTF.